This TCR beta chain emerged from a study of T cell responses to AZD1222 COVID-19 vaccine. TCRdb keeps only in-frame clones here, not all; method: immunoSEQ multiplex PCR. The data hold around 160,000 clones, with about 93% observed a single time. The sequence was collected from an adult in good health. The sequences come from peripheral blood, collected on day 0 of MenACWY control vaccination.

This chain's CDR3 is CASSSAGGGDNSPLHF. The CDR3, as DNA: TGTGCCAGCAGTAGCGCTGGTGGAGGGGATAATTCACCCCTCCACTTT. The V call is TRBV28, the J call TRBJ1-6; TRBD1 might be the D (5 bases). Germline assignment: CDR1 MDHEN and CDR2 SYDVKM. The V gene lost 5 bases and the J gene lost 5 bases, with 16 bases spanning the gap. This CDR3 has 16 residues.